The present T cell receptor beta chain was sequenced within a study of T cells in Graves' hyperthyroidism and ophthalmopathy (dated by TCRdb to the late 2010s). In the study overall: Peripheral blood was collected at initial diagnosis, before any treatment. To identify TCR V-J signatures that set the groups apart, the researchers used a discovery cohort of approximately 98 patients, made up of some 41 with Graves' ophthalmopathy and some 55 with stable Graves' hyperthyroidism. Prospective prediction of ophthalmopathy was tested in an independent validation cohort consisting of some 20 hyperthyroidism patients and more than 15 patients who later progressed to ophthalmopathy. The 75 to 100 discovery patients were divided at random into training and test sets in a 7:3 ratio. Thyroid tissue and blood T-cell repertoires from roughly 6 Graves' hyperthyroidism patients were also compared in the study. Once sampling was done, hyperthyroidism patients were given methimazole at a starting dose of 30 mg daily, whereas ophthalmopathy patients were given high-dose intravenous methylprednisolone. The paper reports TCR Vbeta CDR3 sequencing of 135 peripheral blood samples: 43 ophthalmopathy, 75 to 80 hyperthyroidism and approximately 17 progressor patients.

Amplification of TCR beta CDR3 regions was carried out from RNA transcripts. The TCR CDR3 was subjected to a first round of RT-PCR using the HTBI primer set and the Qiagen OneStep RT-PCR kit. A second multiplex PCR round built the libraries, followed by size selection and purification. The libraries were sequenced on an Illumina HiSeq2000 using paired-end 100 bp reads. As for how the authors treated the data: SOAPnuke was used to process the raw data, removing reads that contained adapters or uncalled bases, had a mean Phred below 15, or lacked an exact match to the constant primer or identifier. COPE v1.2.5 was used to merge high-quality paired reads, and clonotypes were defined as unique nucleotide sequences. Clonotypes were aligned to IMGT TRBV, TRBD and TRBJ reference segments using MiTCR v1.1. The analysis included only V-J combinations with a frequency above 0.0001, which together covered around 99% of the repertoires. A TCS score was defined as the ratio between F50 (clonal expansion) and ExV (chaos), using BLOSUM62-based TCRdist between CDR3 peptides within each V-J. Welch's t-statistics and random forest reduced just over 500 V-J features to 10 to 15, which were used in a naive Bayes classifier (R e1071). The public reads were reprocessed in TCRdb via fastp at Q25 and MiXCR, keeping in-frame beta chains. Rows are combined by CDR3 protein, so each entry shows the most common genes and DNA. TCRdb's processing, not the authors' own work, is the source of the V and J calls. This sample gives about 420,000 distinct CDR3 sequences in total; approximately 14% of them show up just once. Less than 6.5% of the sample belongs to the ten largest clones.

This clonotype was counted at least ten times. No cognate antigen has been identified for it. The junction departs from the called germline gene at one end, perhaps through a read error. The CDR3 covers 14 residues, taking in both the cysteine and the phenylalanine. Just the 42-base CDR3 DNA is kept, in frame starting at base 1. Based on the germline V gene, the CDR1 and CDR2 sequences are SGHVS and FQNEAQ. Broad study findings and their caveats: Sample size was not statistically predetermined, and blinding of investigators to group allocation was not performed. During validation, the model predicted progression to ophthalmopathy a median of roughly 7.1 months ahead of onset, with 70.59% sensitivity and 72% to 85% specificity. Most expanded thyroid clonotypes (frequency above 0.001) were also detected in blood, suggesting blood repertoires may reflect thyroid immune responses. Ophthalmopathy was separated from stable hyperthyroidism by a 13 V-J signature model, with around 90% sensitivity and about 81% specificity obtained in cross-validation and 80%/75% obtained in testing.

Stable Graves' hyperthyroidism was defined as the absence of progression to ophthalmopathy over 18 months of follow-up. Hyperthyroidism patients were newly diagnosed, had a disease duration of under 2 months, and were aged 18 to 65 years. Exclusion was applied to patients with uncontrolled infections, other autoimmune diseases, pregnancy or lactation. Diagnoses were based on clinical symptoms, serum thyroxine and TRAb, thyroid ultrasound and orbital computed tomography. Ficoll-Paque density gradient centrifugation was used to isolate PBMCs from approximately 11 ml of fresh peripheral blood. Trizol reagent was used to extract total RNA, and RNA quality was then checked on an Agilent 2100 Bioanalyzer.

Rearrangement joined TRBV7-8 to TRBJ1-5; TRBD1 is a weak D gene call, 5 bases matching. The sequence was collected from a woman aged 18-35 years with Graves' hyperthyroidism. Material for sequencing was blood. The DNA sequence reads TGTGCCAGCACCTTAGGGGATAGCAATCAGCCCCAGCATTTT. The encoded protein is CASTLGDSNQPQHF.